This T cell receptor (beta chain) stems from a study of cytomegalovirus exposure and HLA in healthy donors. Study observations and caveats: Cytomegalovirus-associated status was assigned to 164 TCR beta chains.

V lost 4 bases and J lost 5; bases outside the gene matches: 8. This CDR3 region has 14 residues. From germline, CDR1 is LGHNA and CDR2 YNFKEQ. The repertoire was sequenced with immunoSEQ multiplex PCR; TCRdb's copy has only in-frame clones and lacks some. This table has tens of thousands of clones, over 95% appearing once. As regards this clone: Its antigen remains unknown.

The sample comprised PBMCs. The source is a young woman in good health and CMV-seropositive. The V gene is TRBV4-2, the J gene TRBJ2-7, with 7 nucleotides matching TRBD1. The CDR3 nucleotides are TGTGCCAGCAGCCCTCCCGACAGGGAGCACGAGCAGTACTTC. This translates into CASSPPDREHEQYF.